Described below is a single TCR beta chain sequence and its context. Its antigen is unidentified. The data were obtained in a study of beta chain features in type 1 diabetes. Study findings and constraints: In comparison with healthy donors, patients had naive, central memory and Treg TCRB repertoires that appeared more similar. Because the template was cDNA, high-expressing cells might be over-represented.

The sequenced template was cDNA made from the entire isolated RNA. For naive, central memory and regulatory T cell samples, reads averaged roughly 3.6 million. Profiled with immunoSEQ multiplex PCR; TCRdb holds only in-frame clones, not every one. Here the sample spans some 150,000 clones, roughly 10% being singletons. This clonotype was obtained from a man aged 18 to 30 in good health. The material sequenced was central memory CD4+ T cells from blood.

The chain's CDR3 is CASSRTGGVDETQYF. CDR3 sequence (DNA): TGTGCCAGCAGCCGGACGGGTGGGGTGGACGAGACCCAGTACTTC. The V and J genes are TRBV4-2 and TRBJ2-5; D call uncertain. The V end lost 4 bases, the J end lost 5 bases, and 17 bases lay between the germline ends. The germline V gene encodes CDR1 LGHNA and CDR2 YNFKEQ. The CDR3 consists of 15 residues.